The present T cell receptor (beta chain) was sequenced within a study of regulatory T cells in long-lasting Graves disease. Study-level points and caveats: Favored usage of TRBV28, TRBJ1-2 and TRBJ2-5 was recorded in persistent disease. The number of shared public clonotypes was higher in persistent patients (about 3,000) than new patients (966).

The junction had 4 bases not matched to a gene; V was cut back by 0 bases and J by 2 bases. Germline V gene sequence: CDR1 LNHNV, CDR2 YYDKDF (reference sequence). The CDR3 is 18 amino acids. Libraries of TCR beta came from iRepertoire HTBI primers plus Arm-PCR of CDR3 regions. Each CDR3 protein gets one entry after TCRdb re-called the multiplex PCR reads with MiXCR. The sample contains around 400,000 distinct CDR3 sequences, roughly 15% of which appear only once. Many counts were recorded for this clonotype. What it binds is unknown. This sample's time point: newly diagnosed GD, antithyroid drugs for less than 3 months. Making the TCR library involved RNA that had been extracted from PBMCs. Each of the patients was recruited from an endocrinology department situated in Xi'an, China.

The TCR comes from a female donor with Graves disease. Sequencing used peripheral blood mononuclear cells (PBMCs), obtained at new diagnosis, from a patient treated with antithyroid drugs. This chain joins TRBV15 and TRBJ2-6; 10 bases fit TRBD1. This CDR3 reads CATSRDRQGAAGANVLTF. The CDR3 nucleotides read TGTGCCACCAGCAGAGATCGACAGGGGGCTGCTGGGGCCAACGTCCTGACTTTC.